A single sample gave rise to the 29 T cell receptor beta chains below, sequenced in a study of blood T cell repertoires in COVID-19. Some clones are missing from TCRdb's copy, which holds only in-frame ones; the method was immunoSEQ multiplex PCR. This table holds approximately 240,000 clones, about 83% found once. Sequenced sample: peripheral blood. These receptors all stem from a woman in her twenties or thirties with COVID-19, enrolled during active disease.

The chain uses TRBV5-6 and TRBJ2-6; D ambiguous. In germline, CDR1 is SGHDT, CDR2 YYEEEE. V was cut by 5 bases and J by 2 bases, with 5 bases left in between. The length of the CDR3 is 13 residues. CDR3 coding DNA: TGTGCCAGCAGTCCGGCTGGGGCCAACGTCCTGACTTTC. Translation: CASSPAGANVLTF.

V gene TRBV18 combines with J gene TRBJ1-1; possibly TRBD1 for D (5 bases). This CDR3 contains 14 residues. Trimming took off 6 bases at V and 7 bases at J, with 18 bases between the two ends. The V gene's germline CDR1 is KGHSH and CDR2 LQKENI. CDR3 amino acids: CASSPSGGKSEAFF. CDR3 DNA: TGTGCCAGCTCCCCTTCGGGGGGAAAGAGTGAAGCTTTCTTT. The whole variable domain, remainder taken from reference TRBV18 and TRBJ1-1, is NAGVMQNPRHLVRRRGQEARLRCSPMKGHSHVYWYRQLPEEGLKFMVYLQKENIIDESGMPKERFSAEFPKEGPSILRIQQVVRGDSAAYFCASSPSGGKSEAFFGQGTRLTVV.

The rearrangement links TRBV2 to TRBJ2-1; weak D call: TRBD2 (6 bases). The CDR3 sequence is 14 residues long. The germline CDR1 and CDR2 sequences are SNHLY and FYNNEI. V was pared by 7 bases and J by 12 bases, with 22 bases between. The CDR3 is CASIGFGGTGAQFF. The CDR3 DNA sequence: TGTGCCAGCATCGGGTTTGGGGGGACTGGGGCGCAGTTCTTC.

The chain combines TRBV5-1 with TRBJ1-6; 9 bases align to TRBD1. CDR1 and CDR2 from the germline V gene are SGHRS and YFSETQ. V shed 0 bases, J shed 5 bases, and the junction held 9 bases outside the gene matches. CDR3 size: 18 residues. CDR3 protein: CASSLVVTGGANNSPLHF. CDR3 nucleotides: TGCGCCAGCAGCTTGGTTGTAACAGGGGGCGCTAATAATTCACCCCTCCACTTT.

The V gene is TRBV10-3, the J gene TRBJ2-7; TRBD2 matches 7 bases. This CDR3 contains 19 residues. V dropped 3 bases and J dropped 2; count of bases not matched to a gene: 19. The germline V gene encodes CDR1 ENHRY and CDR2 SYGVKD. CDR3 bases: TGTGCCATCAGTGACCCCCTTGGGGGGGGACCTAATCCTACCTACGAGCAGTACTTC. It specifies CAISDPLGGGPNPTYEQYF.

This sequence joins TRBV11-1 and TRBJ2-5, with TRBD2 identical over 8 bases. The germline gives CDR1 SGHAT, CDR2 FQDESV (reference sequence). Unmatched junction bases numbered 9, after V lost 4 bases and J lost 2 bases. CDR3 length: 16 amino acids. In DNA, the CDR3 is TGTGCCAGCAGCTCCGGCCTCGGGGGGGTGCAAGAGACCCAGTACTTC. It yields the protein CASSSGLGGVQETQYF.

The gene calls are TRBV5-1 and TRBJ2-6, with 7 bases fitting TRBD1. Losses at the gene ends were 1 base for V and 1 base for J; bases not matched to a gene: 8. Germline values: CDR1 SGHRS, CDR2 YFSETQ. The CDR3 has 18 residues. The CDR3 nucleotides read TGCGCCAGCAGCTTGAGGCAGGGGGTTATTTCTGGGGCCAACGTCCTGACTTTC. It is translated as CASSLRQGVISGANVLTF.

The chain has TRBV7-2 and TRBJ1-4, with D maybe TRBD1 (5 bases). Trimming cost V 4 bases and J 8 bases, with 20 bases left between them. Germline values: CDR1 SGHTA, CDR2 FQGNSA. The length of the CDR3 is 16 residues. CDR3 amino acids: CASSWVHLGRDEKLFF. In DNA form, the CDR3 reads TGTGCCAGCAGCTGGGTGCACTTGGGGAGGGACGAAAAACTGTTTTTT. Drawing the rest from reference TRBV7-2 and TRBJ1-4, the complete variable domain is GAGVSQSPSNKVTEKGKDVELRCDPISGHTALYWYRQSLGQGLEFLIYFQGNSAPDKSGLPSDRFSAERTGGSVSTLTIQRTQQEDSAVYLCASSWVHLGRDEKLFFGSGTQLSVL.

The chain has TRBV2 and TRBJ2-1; TRBD1 matches 8 bases. With V trimmed by 6 bases and J by 2 bases, 18 bases remained unmatched. This CDR3 spans 19 amino acids. CDR1 SNHLY and CDR2 FYNNEI come from the germline V gene. CDR3 sequence (DNA): TGTGCCAGCAGGGACCGTGGACAGGGCATGGGGAGCGCCTACAATGAGCAGTTCTTC. Its protein product is CASRDRGQGMGSAYNEQFF.

The CDR3 coding sequence is TGTGCCTGGAACCGAGGGGGGGTAAATAGCAATCAGCCCCAGCATTTT. This gives the protein CAWNRGGVNSNQPQHF. The rearrangement joins TRBV30 to TRBJ1-5; D possibly corresponds to TRBD1 (6 bases). V was trimmed by 4 bases and J by 0 bases, leaving 16 bases between them. The germline gives CDR1 GTSNPN, CDR2 SVGIG (reference sequence). This CDR3 region has 16 residues. Looking up the rest from reference TRBV30 and TRBJ1-5 gives the full variable domain: SQTIHQWPATLVQPVGSPLSLECTVEGTSNPNLYWYRQAAGRGLQLLFYSVGIGQISSEVPQNLSASRPQDRQFILSSKKLLLSDSGFYLCAWNRGGVNSNQPQHFGDGTRLSIL.

This clone showed up just a few times. The CDR3 DNA reads as TGTGCCAGCAGCTCCTCAGTATGGACAGGCAATGAAAAACTGTTTTTT. Translation: CASSSSVWTGNEKLFF. The rearrangement links TRBV7-9 to TRBJ1-4; 7 positions match TRBD1. The CDR3 has 16 amino acids. The V gene's germline CDR1 is SEHNR and CDR2 FQNEAQ (reference sequence). After removal of 4 bases from V and 5 bases from J, the junction contained 10 bases not matched to a gene. The full variable domain, its missing parts supplied by reference TRBV7-9 and TRBJ1-4, is DTGVSQNPRHKITKRGQNVTFRCDPISEHNRLYWYRQTLGQGPEFLTYFQNEAQLEKSRLLSDRFSAERPKGSFSTLEIQRTEQGDSAMYLCASSSSVWTGNEKLFFGSGTQLSVL.

This clone has only a few counts. The rearrangement joins TRBV2 to TRBJ1-6; D might be TRBD1 (5 bases). In germline, CDR1 is SNHLY, CDR2 FYNNEI. The CDR3 is 17 amino acids. V was trimmed by 8 bases and J by 3 bases, leaving 20 bases between them. The CDR3: CASGKTGDLLYNSPLHF. The CDR3 coding sequence is TGTGCCAGCGGCAAGACGGGGGACCTTCTCTATAATTCACCCCTCCACTTT.

This chain joins TRBV6-5 and TRBJ2-3, with 7 bases fitting TRBD2. The CDR3 extends over 14 amino acids. V lost 2 bases and J lost 5; bases outside the gene matches: 4. The V gene's germline CDR1 is MNHEY and CDR2 SVGAGI. CDR3: CASSYGGREDTQYF. The CDR3 coding sequence is TGTGCCAGCAGTTACGGGGGGAGGGAAGATACGCAGTATTTT.

The chain employs TRBV20-1 and TRBJ1-4; D is unresolved. CDR3 size: 14 residues. Germline values: CDR1 DFQATT, CDR2 SNEGSKA (reference sequence). V lost 3 bases to trimming and J lost 0 bases, with 8 bases between them. CDR3 in amino acids: CSASWAPTNEKLFF. For the CDR3, the DNA is TGCAGTGCTAGTTGGGCCCCAACTAATGAAAAACTGTTTTTT.

The chain carries TRBV6-5 and TRBJ2-1; D perhaps matches TRBD1 (5 bases). V was pared by 7 bases and J by 9 bases, with 13 bases between. The CDR3 is 12 residues long. The germline V gene encodes CDR1 MNHEY and CDR2 SVGAGI. CDR3 protein: CASKGVPAEQFF. For the CDR3, the DNA is TGTGCCAGCAAAGGGGTTCCCGCTGAGCAGTTCTTC.

The chain combines TRBV9 with TRBJ1-1; TRBD1 might be the D (5 bases). The germline gives CDR1 SGDLS, CDR2 YYNGEE. The CDR3 is 14 residues long. The germline V and J ends were trimmed by 6 bases and 3 bases, with 15 bases remaining between them. CDR3 in amino acids: CASNADLGDTEAFF. CDR3 in DNA: TGTGCCAGCAACGCGGATTTAGGGGACACTGAAGCTTTCTTT.

The J gene is TRBJ1-1, the V gene TRBV5-1; possible D gene TRBD1, 5 bases. Germline CDR1 is SGHRS and CDR2 is YFSETQ. This CDR3 spans 13 amino acids. V dropped 2 bases and J dropped 4 bases, with 9 bases sitting between them. CDR3 bases: TGCGCCAGCAGCTTCCTGGACACCACTGAAGCTTTCTTT. Translating gives CASSFLDTTEAFF.

CDR3: CASSQDPAGLAYEQYF. As DNA, the CDR3 is TGCGCCAGCAGCCAAGACCCGGCGGGTTTGGCCTACGAGCAGTACTTC. The V and J genes are TRBV4-1 and TRBJ2-7, with D possibly TRBD2 on 5 matching bases. The V gene lost 0 bases and the J gene lost 2 bases, with 14 bases spanning the gap. CDR1 is MGHRA and CDR2 is YSYEKL in the germline V gene. This CDR3 is 16 amino acids long.

The rearrangement uses TRBV5-6 and TRBJ2-5; 11 bases are shared with TRBD2. V gave up 1 base and J gave up 5 bases; unmatched junction bases: 10. CDR3 length equals 17 residues. Germline V gene sequence: CDR1 SGHDT, CDR2 YYEEEE. The CDR3 coding sequence is TGTGCCAGCAGCTTGACGGTAACTAGCGGGAGTTCGGAGACCCAGTACTTC. Its protein is CASSLTVTSGSSETQYF.

The genes are TRBV7-9 and TRBJ2-5; tentative D call: TRBD1 (5 bases). The germline V gene encodes CDR1 SEHNR and CDR2 FQNEAQ (reference sequence). V was shortened by 1 base and J by 5 bases, with 11 bases between the two germline ends. The CDR3 has 14 residues. The CDR3 nucleotides read TGTGCCAGCAGCTTAGGGGCAGGGCGGGAGACCCAGTACTTC. Protein sequence: CASSLGAGRETQYF.

This chain links TRBV7-9 with TRBJ2-7, with 7 bases lining up with TRBD1. CDR3 length: 14 residues. The germline V gene has CDR1 SEHNR and CDR2 FQNEAQ (reference sequence). V shed 6 bases and J 0 bases; nucleotides not matched to a gene: 5. The CDR3 coding sequence is TGTGCCAGCAGGGAGTCAGGGGGCTCCTACGAGCAGTACTTC. Its protein is CASRESGGSYEQYF.

This clone was seen many times. The J gene is TRBJ1-3, the V gene TRBV4-3; D is perhaps TRBD1 (6 bases). From germline, CDR1 is LGHNA and CDR2 YSLEER. The CDR3 contains 18 residues. Between the trimmed V and J ends, which lost 1 base and 1 base, there was a span of 17 bases. The CDR3 DNA follows: TGCGCCAGCAGCCAAGTGGCCCCAGGGGCCGCGTCTGGAAACACCATATATTTT. Translating gives CASSQVAPGAASGNTIYF.

The chain recombines TRBV7-9 with TRBJ2-7; D call uncertain. The V gene's germline CDR1 is SEHNR and CDR2 FQNEAQ (reference sequence). V gave up 6 bases and J gave up 4 bases, with 13 bases separating them. This CDR3 contains 13 residues. Written as DNA, the CDR3 is TGTGCCAGCAGAGATAGACAACTGTACGAGCAGTACTTC. Translated: CASRDRQLYEQYF.

This clone turned up a few times. The chain carries TRBV2 and TRBJ2-7; weak D call: TRBD1 (5 bases). The CDR3 covers 14 residues. Trimming cost V 6 bases and J 4 bases, with 16 bases left between them. Germline CDR1 and CDR2: SNHLY and FYNNEI. The CDR3 DNA sequence: TGTGCCAGCAGGGAAACAGGTACAATTTACGAGCAGTACTTC. Translated: CASRETGTIYEQYF. The variable domain in full, with the rest retrieved from reference TRBV2 and TRBJ2-7, is EPEVTQTPSHQVTQMGQEVILRCVPISNHLYFYWYRQILGQKVEFLVSFYNNEISEKSEIFDDQFSVERPDGSNFTLKIRSTKLEDSAMYFCASRETGTIYEQYFGPGTRLTVT.

The chain joins TRBV19 to TRBJ2-2, with D perhaps matching TRBD2 (6 bases). Germline loops: CDR1 LNHDA, CDR2 SQIVND (reference sequence). CDR3 length: 15 residues. The V end was cut by 5 bases, the J end by 6 bases, with 16 bases between. The CDR3 loop reads CASSVGSGVAGELFF. CDR3 nucleotide sequence: TGTGCCAGTAGTGTCGGGAGTGGTGTTGCCGGGGAGCTGTTTTTT.

The rearrangement uses TRBV11-2 and TRBJ2-1, with 7 bases matching TRBD1. The CDR3 totals 15 residues. The J segment lost 5 bases and the V segment lost 1 base, leaving 5 bases of the junction unmatched. Germline CDR1 is SGHAT and CDR2 is FQNNGV. The CDR3: CASSLVAGTDNEQFF. As DNA, the CDR3 is TGTGCCAGCAGCTTAGTGGCTGGGACAGACAATGAGCAGTTCTTC.

This clone was seen only once. The V and J genes are TRBV5-1 and TRBJ2-1, with D unresolved. V lost 0 bases and J lost 7, with 14 bases in between. The CDR3 has 15 residues. CDR1 and CDR2 from the germline V gene are SGHRS and YFSETQ. The CDR3 DNA reads TGCGCCAGCAGCTTGGCTTTGATAAGCACGAATGAGCAGTTCTTC. Translated: CASSLALISTNEQFF.

This clone has only a few counts. The chain is built from TRBV5-1 and TRBJ2-2; D perhaps matches TRBD1 (6 bases). The CDR3 spans 15 residues. V was shortened by 9 bases and J by 0 bases, with 15 bases between the two germline ends. The germline gives CDR1 SGHRS, CDR2 YFSETQ. CDR3 amino acids: CATQGGGSNTGELFF. The CDR3 DNA reads TGCGCCACCCAGGGTGGGGGCTCGAACACCGGGGAGCTGTTTTTT. The full variable domain, its missing parts supplied by reference TRBV5-1 and TRBJ2-2, is KAGVTQTPRYLIKTRGQQVTLSCSPISGHRSVSWYQQTPGQGLQFLFEYFSETQRNKGNFPGRFSGRQFSNSRSEMNVSTLELGDSALYLCATQGGGSNTGELFFGEGSRLTVL.

V gene TRBV30 combines with J gene TRBJ1-1, with D possibly being TRBD1 (6 bases). The germline CDR1 and CDR2 sequences are GTSNPN and SVGIG (reference sequence). The CDR3 has 11 residues. Trimming removed 4 bases from V and 6 bases from J, with 9 bases in between. The CDR3 protein is CAWTPGAEAFF. CDR3 bases: TGTGCCTGGACACCAGGGGCTGAAGCTTTCTTT.